This T cell receptor beta chain came from a study of T cell responses to AZD1222 COVID-19 vaccine. The method was immunoSEQ multiplex PCR; TCRdb's version includes in-frame clones alone and lacks a portion of them. There are about 140,000 clones in the sample, with about 2.3% held by the top ten. The CDR3 length is 15 residues. CDR1 MDHEN and CDR2 SYDVKM come from the germline V gene. V was pared by 5 bases and J by 4 bases, with 12 bases between. Findings and caveats of the study: Close to half of all spike-specific TCRs reportedly target regions of the variants that are unmutated. Mostly white British, mostly female donors; authors suggested clonal diversity may be underestimated.

Turning to this clone: What it binds is not known.

The origin of this receptor is an adult in good health. The sequenced material came from peripheral blood. The V gene is TRBV28, the J gene TRBJ1-6; D remains unclear. CDR3 region: CASSSSVGYNSPLHF. As DNA, the CDR3 is TGTGCCAGCAGTAGCAGTGTTGGGTATAATTCACCCCTCCACTTT.